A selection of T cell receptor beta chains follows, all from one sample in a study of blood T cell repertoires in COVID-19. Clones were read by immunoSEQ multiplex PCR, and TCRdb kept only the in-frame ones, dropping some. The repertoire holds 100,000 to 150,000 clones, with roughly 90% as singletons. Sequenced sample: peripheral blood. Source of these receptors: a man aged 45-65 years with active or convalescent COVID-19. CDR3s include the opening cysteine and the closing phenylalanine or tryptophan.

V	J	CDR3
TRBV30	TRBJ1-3	CAWSHIGNQNTIYF
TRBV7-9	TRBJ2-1	CASSPATSFHEQFF
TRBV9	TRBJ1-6	CASSATGRGVYNSPLHF
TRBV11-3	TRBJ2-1	CASSLGGYNEQFF
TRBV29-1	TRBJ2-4	CSAGTGRNIQYF
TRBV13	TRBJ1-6	CASSLGQPNSPLHF
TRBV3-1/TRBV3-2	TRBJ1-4	CASSRPSGTNEKLFF
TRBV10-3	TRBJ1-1	CAISVDISLRSDTEAFF
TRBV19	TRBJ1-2	CASSISTGGHRSNYGYTF
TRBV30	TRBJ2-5	CAWSRRLRWEETQYF
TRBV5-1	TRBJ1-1	CASSSGRTEAFF
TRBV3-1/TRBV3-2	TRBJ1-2	CASSHFGDLIGYTF
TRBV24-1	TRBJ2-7	CATSDRRGISYEQYF
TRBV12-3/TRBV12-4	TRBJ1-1	CASSLISSTEAFF
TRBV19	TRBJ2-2	CASRGTGGSGELFF
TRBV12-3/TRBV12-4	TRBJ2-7	CASSLRVVSEQYF
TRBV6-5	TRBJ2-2	CATLENTGELFF
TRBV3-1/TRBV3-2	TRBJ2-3	CASSNKRDPSTDTQYF
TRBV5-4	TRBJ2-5	CASSTGQQETQYF
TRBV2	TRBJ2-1	CASGGDTVNEQFF
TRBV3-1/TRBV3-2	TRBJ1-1	CASSQDRRGGEAFF
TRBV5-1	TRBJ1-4	CASSKDGATNEKLFF